The table lists the clone carrying this T cell receptor (beta chain) with many counts. This sample was included in a study of human T cells and chemical hapten exposure. There are 15 residues in the CDR3. The germline V and J ends were trimmed by 0 bases and 2 bases, with 11 bases remaining between them. The germline V gene has CDR1 LGHDT and CDR2 YNNKEL (reference sequence). TCRdb re-called the RACE reads through MiXCR, storing one row per CDR3 protein. There are more than 80,000 distinct CDR3 sequences in the sample; 8.5% to 12% occur only once, and about 5% lies in the top ten. The time point is: patch test 2, 6 weeks after DPC sensitization. Described treatment: therapeutic diphenylcyclopropenone sensitization with weekly scalp DPC.

V gene TRBV3-1 combines with J gene TRBJ2-7, with D maybe TRBD2 (5 bases). The source material was whole blood, sampled in connection with sensitization to the hapten diphenylcyclopropenone (DPC). This sequence was found in a woman aged 45-59 years with alopecia areata. Some clones in this sample may be carry-over from other donors' samples. DNA for the CDR3: TGTGCCAGCAGCCAAGATCGTCTACTAGCCTACGAGCAGTACTTC. This codes for CASSQDRLLAYEQYF.